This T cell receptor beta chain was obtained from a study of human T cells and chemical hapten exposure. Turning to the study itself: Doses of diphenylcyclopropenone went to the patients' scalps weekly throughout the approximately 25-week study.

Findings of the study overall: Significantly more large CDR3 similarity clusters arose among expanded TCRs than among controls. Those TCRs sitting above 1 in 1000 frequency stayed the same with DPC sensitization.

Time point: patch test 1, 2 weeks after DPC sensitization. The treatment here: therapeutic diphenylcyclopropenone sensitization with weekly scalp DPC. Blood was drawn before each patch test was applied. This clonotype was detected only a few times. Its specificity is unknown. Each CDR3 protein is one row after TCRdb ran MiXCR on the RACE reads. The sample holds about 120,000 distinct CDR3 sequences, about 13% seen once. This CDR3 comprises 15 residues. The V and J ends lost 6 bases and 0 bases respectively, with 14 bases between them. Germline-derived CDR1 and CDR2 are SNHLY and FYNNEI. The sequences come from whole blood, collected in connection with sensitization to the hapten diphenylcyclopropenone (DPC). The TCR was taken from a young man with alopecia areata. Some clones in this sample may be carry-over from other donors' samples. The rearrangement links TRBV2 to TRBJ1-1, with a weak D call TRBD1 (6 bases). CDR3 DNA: TGTGCCAGCAGATCTTGGACAGCCATGAACACTGAAGCTTTCTTT. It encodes CASRSWTAMNTEAFF.